A single TCR beta chain is shown here with its context. The CDR3 runs 16 residues. Trimming took 4 bases from V and 0 from J; bases not matched to a gene: 10. Germline values: CDR1 SGHRS, CDR2 YFSETQ. This entry belongs to a study of cytomegalovirus exposure and HLA in healthy donors. Study summary: Counted in an early data release were tens of millions of unique TCRs from HLA-typed donors.

PCR involved 60 Vbeta and 13 Jbeta primers. The assay was immunoSEQ multiplex PCR, and TCRdb's table has in-frame clones only and misses some. The profile shows about 120,000 clones, roughly 69% of them singletons. Sequenced input: PBMCs. The chain uses TRBV5-1 and TRBJ2-7; TRBD2 matches at 7 bases. The receptor was isolated from a human donor in good health. The CDR3 bases are TGCGCCAGCAGCGGGGGGGACCAAAGGGGCTCCTACGAGCAGTACTTC. This codes for CASSGGDQRGSYEQYF. Full variable domain (rest looked up from reference TRBV5-1 and TRBJ2-7): KAGVTQTPRYLIKTRGQQVTLSCSPISGHRSVSWYQQTPGQGLQFLFEYFSETQRNKGNFPGRFSGRQFSNSRSEMNVSTLELGDSALYLCASSGGDQRGSYEQYFGPGTRLTVT.